This T cell receptor beta chain came from a study of T-cell reconstitution after alpha-beta-depleted transplantation in children. As for this clonotype: The antigen remains unidentified.

The authors prepared the TCRbeta library with unique molecular identifiers. TCRdb re-derived calls from the PCR reads in MiXCR, one entry per CDR3 protein. The sample consists of around 600,000 distinct CDR3 sequences, approximately 22% of them appearing once. V lost 2 bases to trimming and J lost 4 bases; unmatched junction nucleotides: 5. The germline V gene has CDR1 KGHSH and CDR2 LQKENI. CDR3 length: 15 residues. Study-wide points: Surviving thymic progenitors and recipient T cells were the source of high TCRbeta diversity at day 60 in some patients. T-cell numbers and diversity one year post-transplant derived largely from freshly generated T cells. Approximately two months post-transplant, alpha-beta T cells reportedly originated from several hundred expanded graft clones.

The chain links TRBV18 to TRBJ2-1; 7 positions agree with TRBD2. This receptor was obtained from a boy under two years old who had a stem cell transplant for acute myeloid leukemia, so the T cells may come from the graft donor. The starting material was PBMCs, mostly from graft donor cells, obtained 360 days after TCRalphabeta/CD19-depleted stem cell transplant. Here the CDR3 DNA reads TGTGCCAGCTCACCAGTAAGCGGGATATACAATGAGCAGTTCTTC. It codes for CASSPVSGIYNEQFF.